The 26 T cell receptor beta chains below were found in one sample sequenced in a study of T cells in Graves' hyperthyroidism and ophthalmopathy. Researchers amplified the TCR beta CDR3 regions from RNA transcripts. The HTBI primer set served for first-round RT-PCR of the TCR CDR3. MiXCR, applied by TCRdb to the multiplex PCR reads, yields one record per CDR3 protein. The table records around 430,000 distinct CDR3 sequences, 15% of them present only once. Sequenced sample: blood. The receptors derive from a woman aged 25 to 45 with Graves' hyperthyroidism.

The J gene is TRBJ2-2, the V gene TRBV5-1; D unresolved. Trimming shortened V by 3 bases and J by 0 bases, and 18 bases separated the two germline ends. The germline CDR1 and CDR2 sequences are SGHRS and YFSETQ. CDR3 length: 18 residues. The CDR3: CASSWIMFRRANTGELFF. The CDR3 nucleotides read TGCGCCAGCAGCTGGATCATGTTTCGAAGGGCGAACACCGGGGAGCTGTTTTTT.

The table lists this clonotype with many counts. The rearrangement links TRBV30 to TRBJ2-1, with TRBD2 as a possible D gene (5 bases). The V gene's germline CDR1 is GTSNPN and CDR2 SVGIG (reference sequence). The CDR3 covers 13 residues. Trimming removed 0 bases at V and 5 bases at J, with 8 bases between. In DNA form, the CDR3 reads TGTGCCTGGAGTGTAGGACTGAACAATGAGCAGTTCTTC. Translated: CAWSVGLNNEQFF. The full variable domain, in which reference TRBV30 and TRBJ2-1 provide the parts outside the CDR3, is SQTIHQWPATLVQPVGSPLSLECTVEGTSNPNLYWYRQAAGRGLQLLFYSVGIGQISSEVPQNLSASRPQDRQFILSSKKLLLSDSGFYLCAWSVGLNNEQFFGPGTRLTVL.

The sample holds many counts of this clonotype. The gene calls are TRBV27 and TRBJ2-6; D may correspond to TRBD1 or TRBD2 (5 bases each). V lost 4 bases, J lost 0 bases, and 19 bases lay in between. CDR3 length equals 19 residues. Germline CDR1 is MNHEY and CDR2 is SMNVEV (reference sequence). The CDR3 reads CASSWTSRAISSGANVLTF. CDR3 coding DNA: TGTGCCAGCAGTTGGACTTCCAGGGCTATCAGCTCTGGGGCCAACGTCCTGACTTTC.

This clonotype has a handful of counts. V is TRBV7-6 and J is TRBJ2-1; no clear D gene. The CDR3 covers 12 residues. Per germline, CDR1 SGHVS and CDR2 FNYEAQ. The ends were cut back, 4 bases at V and 8 bases at J, with 9 bases in the middle. This chain's CDR3 is CASSSIRDEQFF. CDR3 DNA: TGTGCCAGCAGCTCAATAAGGGATGAGCAGTTCTTC.

This clonotype showed up many times. The chain links TRBV15 to TRBJ2-7, with 9 bases identical to TRBD2. Unmatched junction bases numbered 13, after V lost 0 bases and J lost 4 bases. Looked up from germline, CDR1 is LNHNV and CDR2 is YYDKDF (reference sequence). The length of the CDR3 is 18 residues. The CDR3 reads CATSRDRSGRGFAYEQYF. Here the CDR3 DNA reads TGTGCCACCAGCAGAGATCGTAGCGGGAGAGGTTTTGCGTACGAGCAGTACTTC.

This clonotype has a count of ten or more. The rearrangement links TRBV5-4 to TRBJ2-5; 7 positions agree with TRBD1. CDR3 length equals 15 residues. V shed 0 bases, J shed 1 base, and the junction held 3 bases outside the gene matches. CDR1 and CDR2 (germline): SGHNT, YYREEE (reference sequence). CDR3 residues: CASSLGGTAQETQYF. The CDR3 DNA reads TGTGCCAGCAGCTTGGGTGGGACAGCCCAAGAGACCCAGTACTTC.

There are many counts of this clonotype. CDR3 loop: CASSQAGGSYNEQFF. The CDR3 DNA reads TGTGCCAGCAGCCAAGCGGGGGGCTCCTACAATGAGCAGTTCTTC. V is TRBV4-2 and J is TRBJ2-1, with 7 bases that match TRBD2. The CDR3 runs 15 residues. The J segment lost 0 bases and the V segment lost 1 base, leaving 0 bases of the junction unmatched. Germline V gene lookup returns CDR1 LGHNA and CDR2 YNFKEQ.

This clonotype was found many times. This rearrangement joins TRBV11-2 to TRBJ2-1; TRBD1 matches at 8 bases. J gave up 3 bases and V 2 bases, and 12 bases lay outside the gene matches. This CDR3 is built from 18 residues. Germline lookup yields CDR1 SGHAT and CDR2 FQNNGV. CDR3 bases: TGTGCCAGCAGCTTAATAAGCTTGAGGACAGGGATCTACAATGAGCAGTTCTTC. This encodes CASSLISLRTGIYNEQFF.

This clonotype was seen at least ten times. The rearrangement joins TRBV28 to TRBJ2-5; 7 bases are shared with TRBD1. Germline V CDR1 and CDR2: MDHEN, SYDVKM. There are 14 residues in the CDR3. Losses at the gene ends were 4 bases for V and 7 bases for J; bases not matched to a gene: 9. The CDR3 coding sequence is TGTGCCAGCAGTTCGGGACAGACAAGATGGACCCAGTACTTC. It encodes CASSSGQTRWTQYF. Variable domain in full (rest from reference TRBV28 and TRBJ2-5): DVKVTQSSRYLVKRTGEKVFLECVQDMDHENMFWYRQDPGLGLRLIYFSYDVKMKEKGDIPEGYSVSREKKERFSLILESASTNQTSMYLCASSSGQTRWTQYFGPGTRLLVL.

On this clonotype itself: Mismatch with germline at one junction end may stem from a read error. This sequence joins TRBV7-7 and TRBJ1-6; no reliable D call. The V gene's germline CDR1 is SSHAT and CDR2 FNYEAQ (reference sequence). The CDR3 length is 18 residues. DNA of the CDR3: TGTGCTAGCAGCTTAGGGAGACGGCCCATACCCAATAATTCACCCCTCCACTTT. It codes for CASSLGRRPIPNNSPLHF.

The table lists this clonotype with a count of one. The conserved phenylalanine or tryptophan normally closing the CDR3 is absent here, so this likely arose from a read error. The chain is built from TRBV5-4 and TRBJ1-5; D call uncertain. Per the germline V gene, CDR1 is SGHNT and CDR2 is YYREEE (reference sequence). The CDR3 contains 15 residues. Trimming took off 4 bases at V and 3 bases at J, with 14 bases between the two ends. The DNA for the CDR3 is TGTGCCAGCAGCCGCAGCCAGGATCCCAATCAGCCCCAGCATTCT. Amino acids: CASSRSQDPNQPQHS.

In its sample, this clonotype was seen a few times. The rearrangement links TRBV7-2 to TRBJ1-2; D uncertain. Looked up from germline, CDR1 is SGHTA and CDR2 is FQGNSA. Trimming removed 3 bases at V and 6 bases at J, with 8 bases between. The CDR3 loop spans 12 amino acids. The CDR3 region has the DNA TGTGCCAGCAGCTTCAGCATAGATGGCTACACCTTC. Translated, it gives CASSFSIDGYTF.

This clonotype was seen a few times. The V gene is TRBV29-1, the J gene TRBJ2-2, with no clear D. V shed 5 bases and J shed 0 bases, with 7 bases lying between them. Per the germline V gene, CDR1 is SQVTM and CDR2 is ANQGSEA. This CDR3 is built from 13 residues. The CDR3 DNA follows: TGCAGCGTTCGAGCGACGAACACCGGGGAGCTGTTTTTT. Protein product: CSVRATNTGELFF.

This clonotype was counted many times. CDR3 coding DNA: TGTGCCAGCAGTTCTCTAGCGGGAAGCACAGATACGCAGTATTTT. The encoded protein is CASSSLAGSTDTQYF. The chain uses TRBV2 and TRBJ2-3; 9 bases match TRBD2. This CDR3 is 15 amino acids long. Trimming took 5 bases from V and 0 from J; bases not matched to a gene: 3. Germline V CDR1 and CDR2: SNHLY, FYNNEI.

V and J are TRBV19 and TRBJ1-1, with a tentative D call TRBD1 (6 bases). The germline V gene encodes CDR1 LNHDA and CDR2 SQIVND (reference sequence). CDR3 size: 15 residues. V lost 3 bases and J 1 base, leaving 12 bases between the germline ends. The CDR3 DNA follows: TGTGCCAGTAGTATCTGGGGACATAAGAACACTGAAGCTTTCTTT. Encoded protein: CASSIWGHKNTEAFF. The full variable domain, its missing parts supplied by reference TRBV19 and TRBJ1-1, is DGGITQSPKYLFRKEGQNVTLSCEQNLNHDAMYWYRQDPGQGLRLIYYSQIVNDFQKGDIAEGYSVSREKKESFPLTVTSAQKNPTAFYLCASSIWGHKNTEAFFGQGTRLTVV.

The CDR3: CSASSSLGQTYEQYF. The CDR3, as DNA: TGCAGTGCTAGTAGCAGTCTTGGACAGACCTACGAGCAGTACTTC. This chain joins TRBV20-1 and TRBJ2-7, with D possibly TRBD1 on 6 matching bases. V was cut by 3 bases and J by 2 bases, with 17 bases left in between. This CDR3 contains 15 residues. Germline V CDR1 and CDR2: DFQATT, SNEGSKA (reference sequence).

This clonotype was counted at least ten times. The J gene is TRBJ2-1, the V gene TRBV28, with 7 bases matching TRBD2. The germline CDR1 and CDR2 sequences are MDHEN and SYDVKM. There are 15 residues in the CDR3. V was pared by 8 bases and J by 1 base, with 8 bases of the junction left unmatched. This CDR3 is CASSGGFASYNEQFF. DNA of the CDR3: TGTGCCAGCTCGGGGGGATTTGCGTCCTACAATGAGCAGTTCTTC.

V and J are TRBV10-2 and TRBJ2-1, with D unresolved. Germline V gene lookup returns CDR1 WSHSY and CDR2 SAAADI. The CDR3 covers 11 residues. Between the trimmed V and J ends, which lost 11 bases and 3 bases, there was a span of 8 bases. The CDR3 sequence is CARIYYNEQFF. CDR3 nucleotides: TGCGCCCGCATATACTACAATGAGCAGTTCTTC.

This clonotype has only a few counts. The chain uses TRBV19 and TRBJ1-2, with TRBD1 matching 8 bases. The CDR3 runs 14 residues. Germline V gene sequence: CDR1 LNHDA, CDR2 SQIVND (reference sequence). Germline trimming cut 6 bases from V and 3 bases from J; bases unmatched to any gene: 6. The CDR3, as DNA: TGTGCCAGTAGCCTGGCGGGACAGGACTATGGCTACACCTTC. Protein sequence: CASSLAGQDYGYTF.

Ten or more counts support this clonotype. The V call is TRBV29-1, the J call TRBJ2-1; D is unresolved. This CDR3 contains 12 residues. Germline values: CDR1 SQVTM, CDR2 ANQGSEA. The V gene lost 0 bases and the J gene lost 4 bases, with 4 bases spanning the gap. CDR3 residues: CSVEEGYNEQFF. The CDR3 region has the DNA TGCAGCGTTGAAGAGGGGTACAATGAGCAGTTCTTC.

The chain combines TRBV5-1 with TRBJ2-7, with 7 positions matching TRBD2. V shed 8 bases, J shed 0 bases, and the junction held 8 bases outside the gene matches. Germline CDR1 SGHRS, CDR2 YFSETQ. The length of the CDR3 is 14 residues. DNA of the CDR3: TGCGCCAGTAGGACTAGTGCTTACTCCTACGAGCAGTACTTC. It translates to CASRTSAYSYEQYF.

This clonotype was detected ten times or more. The CDR3 protein is CASSPPTGGQQPQHF. CDR3 nucleotide sequence: TGTGCCAGCAGCCCCCCCACAGGAGGGCAACAGCCCCAGCATTTT. V is TRBV11-2 and J is TRBJ1-5, with D maybe TRBD1 (5 bases). Germline V lookup: CDR1 SGHAT, CDR2 FQNNGV. V was shortened by 5 bases and J by 7 bases, with 18 bases between the two germline ends. The CDR3 has 15 residues.

V gene TRBV6-1 combines with J gene TRBJ2-1; D ambiguous. The CDR3 length is 13 residues. Germline values: CDR1 MNHNS, CDR2 SASEGT. V lost 7 bases to trimming and J lost 4 bases, with 11 bases between them. DNA for the CDR3: TGTGCCAGCAAGGGTGAGTCGTACAATGAGCAGTTCTTC. The encoded protein is CASKGESYNEQFF.

Concerning this clonotype itself: This may be a read error: a much more frequent sequence differs by one nucleotide. This rearrangement joins TRBV3-1 to TRBJ2-1; D not certain. Germline V CDR1 and CDR2: LGHDT, YNNKEL (reference sequence). The CDR3 totals 14 residues. CDR3 nucleotides: TGTGCCAGCAGCCAAATTTACGCGCGAACTGAGAAGTTCTTC. As protein: CASSQIYARTEKFF.

This clonotype showed up many times. The chain carries TRBV6-2 or TRBV6-3 and TRBJ2-7; the match to TRBD2 covers 12 bases. The CDR3 runs to 17 residues. Trimming cost V 0 bases and J 4 bases; bases outside gene matches: 7. Per germline, CDR1 MNHEY and CDR2 SVGEGT. CDR3 coding DNA: TGTGCCAGCAGTTACTCGAGGCGGCTAGCGGGAGGGTACGAGCAGTACTTC. Its translation is CASSYSRRLAGGYEQYF.

Only a few counts were recorded for this clonotype. The gene calls are TRBV27 and TRBJ2-6; D not resolved. The V gene's germline CDR1 is MNHEY and CDR2 SMNVEV (reference sequence). The CDR3 sequence is 17 residues long. V lost 2 bases to trimming and J lost 0 bases, with 11 bases between them. The CDR3, as DNA: TGTGCCAGCAGTTTAGGTCCGGAGCGCTCTGGGGCCAACGTCCTGACTTTC. Protein: CASSLGPERSGANVLTF.